A selection of T cell receptor beta chains follows, all from one sample in a study of OX40 agonist ivuxolimab in advanced cancers. Sequencing was performed with immunoSEQ multiplex PCR; in TCRdb, only in-frame clones are kept and a portion is missing. The sample carries approximately 80,000 clones, over 75% recorded once. The input for sequencing was CD4+ or CD8+ T cells sorted from blood, taken in a trial of the OX40 agonist ivuxolimab. Source of these receptors: an adult with an advanced solid tumor such as melanoma, head and neck, liver or kidney cancer. Both conserved end residues are trimmed from each CDR3.

V gene,CDR3 protein
TRBV19,ASHPGQGSEAF
TRBV5-1,ASSFGLRRTVGELF
TRBV7-6,ASSPTGGEETQY
TRBV2,ASRGTGFLGY
TRBV1,TSSQIQGGTEAF
TRBV4-2,ASSQGDRDTGELF
TRBV10-3,AISESTATNTGELF
TRBV19,ASSLQGWDADTQY
TRBV5-1,ASSQTGSSGANVLT
TRBV5-4,ASSWGGESNTEAF
TRBV19,ASSRGTGVSLSPLH
TRBV7-2,ASSLARASGGAYEQY
TRBV27,ASSPSGQLNYGYT
TRBV5-1,ASSYQGIASTDTQY
TRBV20-1,SARSGETQY
TRBV7-3,ASSLTSNTGELF
TRBV25-1,ASLDSVGNQPQH
TRBV9,ASSVRPSSYNSPLH
TRBV5-7,ASSLMVGLPRGKLF
TRBV5-1,ASSPDTSNYGYT
TRBV7-2,ASSSTETQY
TRBV19,ASGTTPRDTGELF
TRBV9,ASGTGYSYEQY
TRBV30,AWSVRPPRDNSPLH
TRBV7-2,ASSSRLASRTDTQY
TRBV6-5,ASRETGRYEQY
TRBV18,ASSPRARADEKLF
TRBV10-3,AISESANYGYT
TRBV6-4,ASSVAGGPSSYNEQF
TRBV7-9,ASSLVVTEAF
TRBV5-1,ASSLLEGTGELF
TRBV7-2,ASSLVVASGVAETQY
TRBV30,AWSRSPTSGYQETQY
TRBV7-2,ASSFDLGNTIY
TRBV18,ASSPGDRNLYNSPLH
TRBV10-3,AISVGGSYTGELF
TRBV14,ASSQGWEGATNEKLF
TRBV7-9,ASSSLQGAGGYT
TRBV23-1,ASRGGGCGEGEKLF
TRBV19,ASHGFPRQPQH
TRBV29-1,SVDEFGMGKPQH
TRBV14,ASSQDSGANVLT
TRBV6-1,ASLPGPRDTDTQY
TRBV2,ASSGRGSYNEQF
TRBV18,ASSPPEAKNIQY
TRBV7-9,ASSPTGGFNNEQF
TRBV7-2,ASSYQGHNTDTQY
TRBV10-3,AISEGLAGGSTDTQY
TRBV7-3,ASSPTGGGYGYT
TRBV10-3,AIGAEAGGNTGELF
TRBV7-2,ASSIGPNTEAF
TRBV2,ASRRGRGREIQPQH